The entry below describes one TCR beta chain. The antigen it recognizes is unknown. Per-base quality was not reported, and no clone a single base away is much larger than it. In the germline V gene, CDR1 corresponds to MNHEY and CDR2 to SVGAGI. Germline trimming: 8 bases from V, 0 bases from J; junction bases outside gene matches: 3. The CDR3 spans 14 residues, from the cysteine through the phenylalanine. Just the 42-base CDR3 DNA is kept, in frame starting at base 1. This record comes from a study of blood T cell repertoires in COVID-19 (dated by TCRdb to 2018 to 2020). Background for the entire study: Collaborator samples came from the United States, Italy and Spain and covered acute and convalescent phases of COVID-19. The prospective study material was composed of cDNA or gDNA derived from T cells, B-cell-depleted T cells, or PBMCs. The dataset comprised deeply sampled blood TCRbeta repertoires from subjects exposed to, actively infected with, or recovered from COVID-19. The repertoires were made available in a free public database intended to serve as a resource for research on the immune response to SARS-CoV-2. Samples were obtained from the ongoing ImmuneRACE study (first 160 participants) and from approximately 1,200 subjects provided by 6 global collaborators. Nearly every sample came with metadata listing a de-identified subject ID, COVID-19 status, age in years and sex. Where available, HLA class I and class II types were obtained from metadata supplied by the sample provider rather than from assay-based typing. What the research found in general, with its limitations: The quantity of clinical and demographic metadata differed by source and by participant and was supplied without curation.

The immunoSEQ Assay, a bias-controlled multiplex PCR, was used to amplify TCRbeta CDR3 regions from genomic DNA. The original pipeline was this. Within the assay, amplification of reference gene primers was used to estimate how many nucleated cells each sample contained. To quantify the absolute abundance of each unique TCRbeta CDR3 rearrangement, sequence reads were collapsed and filtered. For each sample, productive Simpson clonality was calculated as the square root of Simpson's diversity index over productive rearrangements. TCRdb took over this immuneACCESS table, retaining in-frame rearrangements with V and J assigned. Such tables are incomplete; in checked studies, under half of the missing clones stem from an unresolved V gene, and the remainder is unexplained. The V and J calls and clone size are taken from that table; D and trimming were inferred from the DNA. For this sample the table gives roughly 160,000 clones, of which 85% to 90% were detected only once. The biggest ten clones account for more than 2% of the sample.

Samples from volunteer blood donors who had recovered from COVID-19 were contributed by a second Seattle source. The collaborating institutions used their own protocols to collect whole blood in K2EDTA tubes. For TCRbeta analysis, collaborators shipped samples as frozen whole blood, isolated PBMCs, or DNA extracted from either of those sample types. Sequencing was done on a sample of peripheral blood. The chain joins TRBV6-5 to TRBJ1-3; TRBD1 lines up with 8 middle nucleotides. This sequence originates from a man aged 50-60 years who had recovered from COVID-19. The CDR3 protein: CASLQGASGNTIYF. The base sequence is TGTGCCAGCCTGCAGGGGGCCTCTGGAAACACCATATATTTT.